This T cell receptor (beta chain) was sequenced during a study of beta chain features in type 1 diabetes. General study points: Insertion counts at VDJ junctions were lower in type 1 diabetes patients, who also showed more deletions there.

The germline V gene has CDR1 MNHEY and CDR2 SVGAGI. The CDR3 extends over 16 amino acids. The J segment lost 5 bases and the V segment lost 0 bases, leaving 6 bases of the junction unmatched. As every portion of the isolated RNA was reverse transcribed, the sequencing read expressed TCRB transcripts. Samples of naive, central memory and regulatory T cells yielded a mean of around 3.7 million reads. This table comes from immunoSEQ multiplex PCR, and its TCRdb copy is limited to in-frame clones, with some not included. This sample has a few hundred thousand clones, with roughly 16% found just once. On this clone itself: Antigen: not known.

CD4+ naive, central memory, regulatory and stem cell-like memory cells were sorted via CD45RO/CCR7/CD25/CD127/CD95/CD27. This receptor was identified in a woman aged 18 to 35 in good health. The material sequenced was naive CD4+ T cells from blood. The rearrangement links TRBV6-5 to TRBJ2-5, with 10 bases matching TRBD1. CDR3 DNA: TGTGCCAGCAGTTACTCCGGGACAGGGGTCGCGGAGACCCAGTACTTC. It translates to CASSYSGTGVAETQYF.